There are a few counts of the clone carrying this TCR beta chain. The antigen is unknown. CD4+ T cells from unexposed donors were obtained before the COVID-19 pandemic (2011-2018). After roughly ten days of culture, CD4+ T cells were isolated. The data were obtained in a study of CD4 T cells in relation to SARS-CoV-2 and coronaviruses. Study-wide context: No peptide or an HIV-1 Nef peptide pool served as negative control. The restricting HLA molecule for shared crossreactive spike epitopes was mapped.

Data came from immunoSEQ multiplex PCR; TCRdb stores just in-frame clones and leaves some out. Counted here are some 30,000 clones, about three quarters occurring once; the ten biggest clones make up over 15%. CDR1 and CDR2 from the germline V gene are SGHKS and YYEKEE (reference sequence). The junction had 5 bases not matched to a gene; V was cut back by 0 bases and J by 6 bases. The CDR3 has 14 amino acids. V is TRBV5-5 and J is TRBJ1-2, with TRBD1 matching over 7 bases. The receptor was derived from a human donor in good health. The sequenced sample was CD4+ T cells from PBMCs, cultured in vitro. This chain's CDR3 is CASSLGGGGDGYTF. Here the CDR3 DNA reads TGTGCCAGCAGCTTGGGAGGGGGCGGCGATGGCTACACCTTC.